This is a list of T cell receptor beta chains from one sample in a study of cytomegalovirus exposure and HLA in healthy donors. Produced via immunoSEQ multiplex PCR; TCRdb's table is partial and in-frame only. This table has approximately 60,000 clones, about 82% appearing once. The sequenced material came from PBMCs. The receptor set was obtained from a man under 40 in good health and CMV-seronegative. The CDR3 runs from the conserved cysteine through the conserved F or W. A D gene is named only where the DNA matches it firmly. Only part of the rows carry a size: once, few, many, or a class if the clone is expanded.

J,D,size,V,DNA,CDR3
TRBJ2-1,NA,NA,TRBV7-8,TGTGCCAGCAGCTTATTCGGACAGTCCAATGAGCAGTTCTTC,CASSLFGQSNEQFF
TRBJ2-2,TRBD2,NA,TRBV7-9,TGTGCCAGCAGCCCCCGTCCGACTAGCCGGGTCGGGGAGCTGTTTTTT,CASSPRPTSRVGELFF
TRBJ1-1,NA,NA,TRBV29-1,TGCAGCGCTGACAAAACAGGGACGGAGACTGAAGCTTTCTTT,CSADKTGTETEAFF
TRBJ2-7,NA,NA,TRBV6-6,TGTGCCAGCAGTTACTCCCGGCTAGATTGGTACGAGCAGTACTTC,CASSYSRLDWYEQYF
TRBJ2-3,NA,NA,TRBV14,TGTGCCAGCAGCCAAGGGTGGGCGACAGATACGCAGTATTTT,CASSQGWATDTQYF
TRBJ2-4,TRBD1,NA,TRBV6-1,TGTGCCAGCAGTGGCCTTACAGGGGTAGTTCAGTACTTC,CASSGLTGVVQYF
TRBJ2-7,TRBD1,NA,TRBV30,TGTGCCTGGAGTAGGAATACAGGGGGGTTCTACGAGCAGTACTTC,CAWSRNTGGFYEQYF
TRBJ2-3,TRBD2,NA,TRBV5-6,TGTGCCAGCAGCCCCCCAGGGAGGGGTCGGGCTAGCACAGATACGCAGTATTTT,CASSPPGRGRASTDTQYF
TRBJ2-1,TRBD2,NA,TRBV4-1,TGCGCCAGCAGCCAAGCAGCCAGCGGGAGCCCCAATGAGCAGTTCTTC,CASSQAASGSPNEQFF
TRBJ2-7,NA,NA,TRBV5-1,TGCGCCAGCAGCTATATAACAGGGAACTACGAGCAGTACTTC,CASSYITGNYEQYF
TRBJ1-2,NA,NA,TRBV19,TGTGCCAGTAGTATAGTGAACAGGGCCCATGGCTACACCTTC,CASSIVNRAHGYTF
TRBJ1-3,NA,NA,TRBV30,TGTGCCTGGAGTGTACAGGGTAGACACACCATATATTTT,CAWSVQGRHTIYF
TRBJ1-4,NA,NA,TRBV28,TGTGCCAGCAGAACAGGGAACAGTAATGAAAAACTGTTTTTT,CASRTGNSNEKLFF
TRBJ1-2,NA,once,TRBV5-4,TGTGCCAGCAGCCTACAGGGAAAGTATGGCTACACCTTC,CASSLQGKYGYTF
TRBJ2-1,TRBD2,NA,TRBV2,TGTGCCAGCAGGGAAGGACTAGCGGGATACAATGAGCAGTTCTTC,CASREGLAGYNEQFF
TRBJ2-5,NA,few,TRBV18,TGTGCCAGCTCACCCGGGGGATGGGTGGTCCGAGAGACCCAGTACTTC,CASSPGGWVVRETQYF
TRBJ1-4,NA,NA,TRBV6-1,TGTGCCAGCAGTGAATCAGCGGGACAAGTTAATGAAAAACTGTTTTTT,CASSESAGQVNEKLFF
TRBJ1-1,NA,NA,TRBV5-1,TGCGCCAGCAGCTTTTACGGGGGGAACACTGAAGCTTTCTTT,CASSFYGGNTEAFF
TRBJ1-1,NA,NA,TRBV2,TGTGCAGAGAGTGCGAGATCTGAAGCTTTCTTT,CAESARSEAFF
TRBJ1-5,TRBD1,NA,TRBV6-5,TGTGCCAGCAGACAAGACAGGGGACGGAATCAGCCCCAGCATTTT,CASRQDRGRNQPQHF
TRBJ2-3,TRBD1,few,TRBV7-2,TGTGCCAGCAGCTTTCAGGGGGCAGGGTTGAGGGGAGATACGCAGTATTTT,CASSFQGAGLRGDTQYF
TRBJ2-2,TRBD2,few,TRBV5-1,TGCGCCAGCTCTCTAGCGGGGGTGAACACCGGGGAGCTGTTTTTT,CASSLAGVNTGELFF
TRBJ2-3,NA,NA,TRBV5-8,TGTGCCAGCAGCTTGGACTTCTACGATACGCAGTATTTT,CASSLDFYDTQYF
TRBJ2-1,TRBD2,NA,TRBV30,TGTGCCTGGAGATCCAGCGGGGGGAACAATGAGCAGTTCTTC,CAWRSSGGNNEQFF
TRBJ2-6,NA,once,TRBV9,TGTGCCAGCAGCGGGCAGGGTAGGCGCACTGGGGCCAACGTCCTGACTTTC,CASSGQGRRTGANVLTF
TRBJ2-3,TRBD2,NA,TRBV4-1,TGCGCCAGCAGCCGGCATCTAGCGGGGGGCACAGATACGCAGTATTTT,CASSRHLAGGTDTQYF
TRBJ1-2,NA,NA,TRBV6-5,TGTGCCAGCAGCCTAACAGGGCACGGAGGTGGCTACACCTTC,CASSLTGHGGGYTF
TRBJ2-7,NA,NA,TRBV5-1,TGCGCCAGCAGCCCCCTCCTTAGCTCCTACGAGCAGTACTTC,CASSPLLSSYEQYF
TRBJ1-1,TRBD1,once,TRBV9,TGTGCCAGCAGCGCGATACCCCTTCGGACAGGGCGGGATCCGGTGTCGTACACTGAAGCTTTCTTT,CASSAIPLRTGRDPVSYTEAFF
TRBJ1-2,TRBD1,NA,TRBV5-8,TGTGCCAGCAGCTTCCCGGGAAGGACAGGGAACTATGGCTACACCTTC,CASSFPGRTGNYGYTF
TRBJ2-7,TRBD1,once,TRBV6-1,TGTGCCGCAACCGGGACAGGGTCATCCTACGAGCAGTACTTC,CAATGTGSSYEQYF
TRBJ2-7,TRBD1,NA,TRBV6-5,TGTGCCAGCAGCACAGGGGGCCTCTACGAGCAGTACTTC,CASSTGGLYEQYF
TRBJ2-1,NA,NA,TRBV30,TGTGCCTGGAGTGGACGTCCAGGATCCTACAATGAGCAGTTCTTC,CAWSGRPGSYNEQFF
TRBJ2-3,TRBD1,NA,TRBV29-1,TGCAGCGTTGAATCGGGACAGGGTGTTGGGACAGATACGCAGTATTTT,CSVESGQGVGTDTQYF
TRBJ1-2,NA,NA,TRBV2,TGTGCCAGCAGTGACAGGCGAGACTATGGCTACACCTTC,CASSDRRDYGYTF
TRBJ2-3,TRBD2,NA,TRBV7-7,TGTGCTAGCAGCCCGGGACTAGCTCTTCGCACAGATACGCAGTATTTT,CASSPGLALRTDTQYF
TRBJ2-1,TRBD2,NA,TRBV6-4,TGTGCCAGCAGTACCGGGACTAGCGAGATCGGGGCCTACAATGAGCAGTTCTTC,CASSTGTSEIGAYNEQFF
TRBJ2-7,NA,NA,TRBV29-1,TGCAGCGTTGAAAACCGCAGGGGTAGAGGCTCCTACGAGCAGTACTTC,CSVENRRGRGSYEQYF
TRBJ2-5,TRBD1,NA,TRBV4-3,TGCGCCAGCAGCCGCGAACTTCGACAGGGGCCTGGAGAGACCCAGTACTTC,CASSRELRQGPGETQYF
TRBJ1-2,TRBD1,NA,TRBV19,TGTGCCAGTACCAGGGACAGTCCTAACTATGGCTACACCTTC,CASTRDSPNYGYTF
TRBJ2-5,NA,NA,TRBV7-9,TGTGCCAGCCAGGGCCAAGAGACCCAGTACTTC,CASQGQETQYF
TRBJ1-2,NA,few,TRBV9,TGTGCCAGCAGCGTAGTGGGCGATCAAAGGATCACCTTC,CASSVVGDQRITF
TRBJ1-1,NA,once,TRBV10-3,TGTGCCATCAGTGAGACAGGCAACACTGAAGCTTTCTTT,CAISETGNTEAFF
TRBJ2-5,NA,NA,TRBV25-1,TGTGCCAGCAGTGACGCAGGGGAAGAGACCCAGTACTTC,CASSDAGEETQYF
TRBJ1-5,NA,few,TRBV1,TGCACCAGCAGCCAAGCGGAGGGGGCCCATCAGCCCCAGCATTTT,CTSSQAEGAHQPQHF
TRBJ1-3,NA,NA,TRBV7-2,TGTGCCAGCAGCTTAGTAGCCCCTACATCTGGAAACACCATATATTTT,CASSLVAPTSGNTIYF
TRBJ2-1,NA,NA,TRBV7-2,TGTGCCAGCAGCGTGGACTTATCCTACAATGAGCAGTTCTTC,CASSVDLSYNEQFF
TRBJ1-1,NA,NA,TRBV7-9,TGTGCCAGCAGCGGCCGAGGAGCGGAAGCTTTCTTT,CASSGRGAEAFF
TRBJ2-5,TRBD2,NA,TRBV4-2,TGTGCCAGCAGCCAAGCCTCGGGACTAGCGGGAGACGGCTCCCAAGAGACCCAGTACTTC,CASSQASGLAGDGSQETQYF
TRBJ1-5,TRBD1,NA,TRBV10-3,TGTGCCATCAGGACAGACAGGGACGGTCAGCCCCAGCATTTT,CAIRTDRDGQPQHF